Listed below are T cell receptor beta chains from one sample, sequenced in a study of blood T cells in healthy people across ages. One entry per CDR3 protein, called by TCRdb with MiXCR from the 5' RACE reads. The sample has some 880,000 distinct CDR3 sequences, roughly 35% seen once. The sample consisted of blood. Every receptor here comes from a man aged 18-30 years in good health. Both conserved end residues are part of each CDR3. Each record gives: CDR3 length, J gene, V gene, CDR3 protein.

17,TRBJ1-6,TRBV9,CASSVDWEGGRRSPLHF
15,TRBJ2-2,TRBV4-1,CASSQDTGVSGELFF
13,TRBJ1-1,TRBV4-2,CASSQDLGCRAFF
16,TRBJ1-1,TRBV3-1,CASSQGVGTSNTEAFF
16,TRBJ1-4,TRBV7-8,CASSLRPQGLGEKLFF
13,TRBJ2-5,TRBV6-2/TRBV6-3,CASSYAGVETQYF
15,TRBJ2-2,TRBV20-1,CSASPSGGNTGELFF
13,TRBJ1-1,TRBV19,CASSINRAAEAFF
15,TRBJ1-2,TRBV7-2,CASSLEVVQMGGYTF
11,TRBJ1-1,TRBV12-3/TRBV12-4,CASSQGHLAFF
16,TRBJ1-5,TRBV4-2,CASSQDRQNENQPQHF
15,TRBJ2-7,TRBV20-1,CSAPRVWGVPYEQYF
14,TRBJ1-5,TRBV6-5,CASSRTGEDQPQHF
15,TRBJ2-3,TRBV27,CASSFGPEGTDTQYF
13,TRBJ2-2,TRBV20-1,CSAINPNVGELFF
14,TRBJ2-3,TRBV25-1,CASSARRSTDTQYF
13,TRBJ1-2,TRBV29-1,CSVDAFPGSGYTF
14,TRBJ1-1,TRBV20-1,CSAGRAFGGTEAFF
15,TRBJ2-3,TRBV5-1,CASSLEGSSTDTQYF
16,TRBJ2-1,TRBV20-1,CSAPGTFGGSYNEQFF
19,TRBJ2-6,TRBV20-1,CSASPGGFREISGANVLTF
17,TRBJ2-5,TRBV6-6,CASSSGRRSLLQETQYF
15,TRBJ2-7,TRBV7-2,CASSWTGDWSYEQYF
14,TRBJ2-3,TRBV4-1,CASSWDRGPDTQYF
19,TRBJ2-7,TRBV7-2,CASSAAGTARLTSSYEQYF
16,TRBJ2-7,TRBV27,CASSSLGGRGSYEQYF
14,.,TRBV2,CASKERSAYNEQYF
14,TRBJ2-1,TRBV20-1,CSASAGGLHNEQFF
12,TRBJ2-7,TRBV29-1,CSVETQDYEQYF
16,TRBJ1-3,TRBV6-1,CASSEARGTSGNTIYF
14,TRBJ2-7,TRBV12-3/TRBV12-4,CASSVEWGQYEQYF
11,TRBJ1-1,TRBV20-1,CSARDWGEAFF
14,TRBJ1-2,TRBV20-1,CSASVGWGRGGYTF
19,TRBJ1-1,TRBV3-1,CASSQDRFQGERMNTEAFF
16,TRBJ1-1,TRBV4-2,CASSQARQILNTEAFF
16,TRBJ2-7,TRBV27,CASSWGGDRSSYEQYF
16,TRBJ2-7,TRBV6-5,CAGPPRDTAAYNEQYF
14,TRBJ1-5,TRBV7-2,CASSLGYSSQPQHF
13,TRBJ2-7,TRBV27,CASSPGYSYEQYF
16,TRBJ2-1,TRBV7-2,CASSSRDWGAYNEQFF
15,TRBJ1-5,TRBV10-3,CAISERQGLNQPQHF
16,TRBJ1-5,TRBV27,CASSPTGGLSNQPQHF
14,TRBJ1-1,TRBV9,CASSDVRTGTEAFF
14,TRBJ2-7,TRBV6-5,CASSYISGSYEQYF
18,TRBJ1-2,TRBV4-1,CASSQYINDRDINYGYTF
15,TRBJ2-7,TRBV2,CASRIQTGPSYEQYF
13,TRBJ2-1,TRBV6-2/TRBV6-3,CASSYRRENEQFF
11,TRBJ2-1,TRBV13,CASSLGVVQFF
16,TRBJ2-1,TRBV5-1,CASSGTISFSYNEQFF
12,TRBJ2-7,TRBV2,CASSGDPNEQYF
16,TRBJ1-2,TRBV1,CTSSQTGTGELYGYTF
18,.,TRBV7-9,CASSEPGQGSSYPYEQYF
18,TRBJ1-4,TRBV4-2,CASSQDVQGPNPNEKLFF